This entry lists 31 T cell receptor beta chains sequenced from one sample in a study of T cell responses to AZD1222 COVID-19 vaccine. This table comes from immunoSEQ multiplex PCR, and its TCRdb copy is limited to in-frame clones, with some not included. Among approximately 100,000 clones listed, 85% were seen once. The sequenced sample was peripheral blood, obtained 28 days after the second AZD1222 dose. These receptors all come from an adult who received the AZD1222 COVID-19 vaccine.

This chain joins TRBV5-1 and TRBJ2-3; the D gene could be TRBD1 or TRBD2 (6 bases each). Germline V lookup: CDR1 SGHRS, CDR2 YFSETQ. V was cut by 1 base and J by 2 bases, with 11 bases left in between. The CDR3 is made up of 15 amino acids. CDR3 nucleotide sequence: TGCGCCAGCAGCTTGCAACGGGGGCCCACAGATACGCAGTATTTT. It specifies CASSLQRGPTDTQYF.

V and J are TRBV15 and TRBJ2-7; D might be TRBD1 (6 bases). V lost 5 bases, J lost 0 bases, and 14 bases lay in between. Germline V lookup: CDR1 LNHNV, CDR2 YYDKDF (reference sequence). The CDR3 spans 15 residues. Here the CDR3 DNA reads TGTGCCACCAGCCACGGGACACTGGACTCCTACGAGCAGTACTTC. Translating it yields CATSHGTLDSYEQYF. Full variable domain (outside the CDR3, taken from reference TRBV15 and TRBJ2-7): DAMVIQNPRYQVTQFGKPVTLSCSQTLNHNVMYWYQQKSSQAPKLLFHYYDKDFNNEADTPDNFQSRRPNTSFCFLDIRSPGLGDTAMYLCATSHGTLDSYEQYFGPGTRLTVT.

J is TRBJ1-2 and V is TRBV27; 7 positions agree with TRBD1. Looked up from germline, CDR1 is MNHEY and CDR2 is SMNVEV (reference sequence). CDR3 size: 14 residues. V lost 3 bases, J lost 8 bases, and 9 bases stayed unmatched. CDR3 loop: CASSFARQGNGYTF. As DNA, the CDR3 is TGTGCCAGCAGTTTTGCCCGACAGGGAAACGGCTACACCTTC.

The chain joins TRBV7-9 to TRBJ2-1, with a tentative D call TRBD2 (5 bases). Germline V lookup: CDR1 SEHNR, CDR2 FQNEAQ (reference sequence). Trimming stripped 5 bases from V and 3 bases from J, with 17 bases between. The CDR3 has 16 residues. CDR3 DNA sequence: TGTGCCAGCAGCGGGGAGAAGAGGTTTTACTACAATGAGCAGTTCTTC. Translation: CASSGEKRFYYNEQFF. Complete variable domain (other parts from reference TRBV7-9 and TRBJ2-1): DTGVSQNPRHKITKRGQNVTFRCDPISEHNRLYWYRQTLGQGPEFLTYFQNEAQLEKSRLLSDRFSAERPKGSFSTLEIQRTEQGDSAMYLCASSGEKRFYYNEQFFGPGTRLTVL.

V is TRBV9 and J is TRBJ1-5, with unresolved D. This CDR3 spans 11 amino acids. Between the trimmed V and J ends, which lost 10 bases and 3 bases, there was a span of 8 bases. Germline loops: CDR1 SGDLS, CDR2 YYNGEE. For the CDR3, the DNA is TGTGCCTCGGGCCTCAATCAGCCCCAGCATTTT. It translates to CASGLNQPQHF.

This clone has just a few counts. The genes are TRBV7-9 and TRBJ2-3; D possibly matches TRBD1 or TRBD2 (6 bases each). The CDR3 consists of 14 residues. Trimming left V 5 bases short and J 5 bases short, with 14 bases between. The germline CDR1 and CDR2 sequences are SEHNR and FQNEAQ (reference sequence). CDR3 in DNA: TGTGCCAGCAGCGCCGAGGGGGGCCGAGATACGCAGTATTTT. This translates into CASSAEGGRDTQYF.

This clone is a singleton in its sample. The chain uses TRBV6-6 and TRBJ2-2; D gene unclear. V was shortened by 6 bases and J by 3 bases, with 8 bases between the two germline ends. The CDR3 consists of 13 residues. Germline values: CDR1 MNHNY, CDR2 SVGAGI (reference sequence). The CDR3 DNA reads TGTGCCAGCAGCACAAGTTACACCGGGGAGCTGTTTTTT. Amino acid sequence: CASSTSYTGELFF.

J is TRBJ2-1 and V is TRBV4-2, with 10 bases fitting TRBD2. Germline loops: CDR1 LGHNA, CDR2 YNFKEQ. The CDR3 sequence is 18 residues long. The V segment lost 0 bases and the J segment 7 bases; nucleotides outside the gene matches: 12. The CDR3: CASSQDPSGRGRDNEQFF. CDR3 nucleotides: TGTGCCAGCAGCCAAGACCCAAGCGGGAGGGGTCGGGATAATGAGCAGTTCTTC.

About this clone: The same CDR3 can be traced to other DNA sequences in this sample. The chain employs TRBV29-1 and TRBJ2-5; TRBD1 is a possible D gene (7 bases). Germline V gene data show CDR1 as SQVTM and CDR2 as ANQGSEA. Trimming took off 4 bases at V and 4 bases at J, with 10 bases between the two ends. The CDR3 contains 12 residues. The CDR3 nucleotides read TGCAGCGTTGGGCAGGGGGGAGAGACCCAGTACTTC. Its translation: CSVGQGGETQYF.

The chain combines TRBV6-2 or TRBV6-3 with TRBJ1-5, with D unclear. CDR1 is MNHEY and CDR2 is SVGEGT in the germline V gene. V lost 2 bases to trimming and J lost 6 bases, with 11 bases between them. CDR3 length equals 14 residues. The CDR3 DNA sequence: TGTGCCAGCAGTTACGGCGTATCGGGTCAGCCCCAGCATTTT. This encodes CASSYGVSGQPQHF.

The genes are TRBV28 and TRBJ1-2; a weak D match, TRBD1 (6 bases). In germline, CDR1 is MDHEN, CDR2 SYDVKM. This CDR3 contains 14 residues. The V and J ends lost 5 bases and 8 bases respectively, with 18 bases between them. The CDR3 region is CASSPRGRQGGYTF. In DNA form, the CDR3 reads TGTGCCAGCAGTCCACGCGGACGCCAGGGGGGCTACACCTTC.

The chain has TRBV15 and TRBJ2-1; D perhaps matches TRBD2 (5 bases). The ends were cut back, 4 bases at V and 6 bases at J, with 13 bases in the middle. This CDR3 is 14 amino acids long. Germline loops: CDR1 LNHNV, CDR2 YYDKDF (reference sequence). This chain's CDR3 is CATSNFLEGNEQFF. For the CDR3, the DNA is TGTGCCACCAGCAATTTCCTAGAGGGCAATGAGCAGTTCTTC. The full variable domain, with the rest looked up from reference TRBV15 and TRBJ2-1, is DAMVIQNPRYQVTQFGKPVTLSCSQTLNHNVMYWYQQKSSQAPKLLFHYYDKDFNNEADTPDNFQSRRPNTSFCFLDIRSPGLGDTAMYLCATSNFLEGNEQFFGPGTRLTVL.

This chain connects TRBV24-1 to TRBJ2-3; D is perhaps TRBD1 or TRBD2 (5 bases each). This CDR3 has 16 amino acids. Germline V gives CDR1 KGHDR, CDR2 SFDVKD. V lost 3 bases, J lost 3 bases, and 15 bases lay in between. The DNA for the CDR3 is TGTGCCACCAGTGATCTGGGACCCCAGGCGACAGATACGCAGTATTTT. Translating it yields CATSDLGPQATDTQYF.

The chain carries TRBV4-1 and TRBJ2-2; D is uncertain. Per the germline V gene, CDR1 is MGHRA and CDR2 is YSYEKL. The CDR3 is 14 amino acids. Trimming shortened V by 2 bases and J by 1 base, and 5 bases separated the two germline ends. DNA of the CDR3: TGCGCCAGCAGCCAACAAGGGAACACCGGGGAGCTGTTTTTT. Translating gives CASSQQGNTGELFF.

The gene calls are TRBV4-3 and TRBJ1-5; no clear D gene. V was trimmed by 0 bases and J by 2 bases, leaving 11 bases between them. Germline CDR1 reads LGHNA; CDR2 reads YSLEER. The length of the CDR3 is 16 residues. CDR3 amino acids: CASSQDLGSGNQPQHF. In DNA form, the CDR3 reads TGCGCCAGCAGCCAAGATCTGGGTTCGGGCAATCAGCCCCAGCATTTT.

This clone was detected only once. J is TRBJ2-7 and V is TRBV5-1; possible D gene TRBD2, 6 bases. The CDR3 covers 14 residues. From germline, CDR1 is SGHRS and CDR2 YFSETQ. Deletions cut 3 bases from V and 7 bases from J, with 17 bases between. CDR3 amino acids: CASSSGTEYGEQYF. CDR3 nucleotide sequence: TGCGCCAGCAGCTCCGGGACTGAGTACGGAGAGCAGTACTTC. The full variable domain, its missing parts supplied by reference TRBV5-1 and TRBJ2-7, is KAGVTQTPRYLIKTRGQQVTLSCSPISGHRSVSWYQQTPGQGLQFLFEYFSETQRNKGNFPGRFSGRQFSNSRSEMNVSTLELGDSALYLCASSSGTEYGEQYFGPGTRLTVT.

The chain links TRBV28 to TRBJ1-1, with a weak D call TRBD1 (6 bases). Trimming stripped 5 bases from V and 2 bases from J, with 24 bases between. The CDR3 sequence is 18 residues long. Germline V CDR1 and CDR2: MDHEN, SYDVKM. The CDR3 loop reads CASSLAPFLQGENTEAFF. The CDR3 bases are TGTGCCAGCAGTCTCGCCCCCTTCTTACAGGGTGAAAACACTGAAGCTTTCTTT. The full variable domain, its missing parts supplied by reference TRBV28 and TRBJ1-1, is DVKVTQSSRYLVKRTGEKVFLECVQDMDHENMFWYRQDPGLGLRLIYFSYDVKMKEKGDIPEGYSVSREKKERFSLILESASTNQTSMYLCASSLAPFLQGENTEAFFGQGTRLTVV.

The rearrangement links TRBV10-1 to TRBJ1-4; D is uncertain. The CDR3 sequence is 14 residues long. The germline CDR1 and CDR2 sequences are WNHNN and SYGVQD (reference sequence). Deletions cut 4 bases from V and 8 bases from J, with 14 bases between. The CDR3 reads CASSGGAAGEKLFF. The CDR3 nucleotides are TGCGCCAGCAGTGGAGGAGCGGCAGGCGAAAAACTGTTTTTT.

The chain couples TRBV20-1 to TRBJ1-2; 8 nucleotides match TRBD1. V dropped 3 bases and J dropped 1; count of bases not matched to a gene: 10. Germline values: CDR1 DFQATT, CDR2 SNEGSKA (reference sequence). This CDR3 spans 16 amino acids. The CDR3 bases are TGCAGTGCTAGTGGGGCTCGGACAGGGAATAACTATGGCTACACCTTC. This codes for CSASGARTGNNYGYTF.

This rearrangement joins TRBV28 to TRBJ1-2; no clear D. Trimming removed 4 bases from V and 0 bases from J, with 9 bases in between. Germline CDR1 and CDR2: MDHEN and SYDVKM. The length of the CDR3 is 14 residues. This CDR3 is CASSSPQANYGYTF. The CDR3 DNA sequence: TGTGCCAGCAGTTCCCCGCAAGCTAACTATGGCTACACCTTC.

The CDR3 DNA reads as TGTGCCAGCAGCTTAGCTTGGGTTACCGACACCATATATTTT. It encodes CASSLAWVTDTIYF. This chain connects TRBV7-2 to TRBJ1-3, with unresolved D. From germline, CDR1 is SGHTA and CDR2 FQGNSA. This CDR3 has 14 residues. The germline V and J ends were trimmed by 0 bases and 8 bases, with 11 bases remaining between them.

V gene TRBV5-6 combines with J gene TRBJ1-6, with D hard to call. V gave up 2 bases and J gave up 6 bases, with 3 bases separating them. From germline, CDR1 is SGHDT and CDR2 YYEEEE. This CDR3 contains 12 residues. CDR3 region: CASSLPNSPLHF. The CDR3 DNA sequence: TGTGCCAGCAGCTTACCTAATTCACCCCTCCACTTT.

The chain recombines TRBV30 with TRBJ2-4; D unresolved. V was cut by 4 bases and J by 3 bases, with 13 bases left in between. Germline V gene lookup returns CDR1 GTSNPN and CDR2 SVGIG (reference sequence). CDR3 length equals 14 residues. The CDR3 here is CAWNSGEGKNIQYF. CDR3 coding DNA: TGTGCCTGGAACTCGGGTGAAGGCAAAAACATTCAGTACTTC.

This clone was observed once. Mismatch with germline at one junction end may stem from a read error. This chain joins TRBV4-2 and TRBJ2-5; 9 nucleotides align to TRBD2. The CDR3 has 18 amino acids. Germline assignment: CDR1 LGHNA and CDR2 YNFKEQ. CDR3 sequence reads: CASSQEPGVAGAQEAQYF. CDR3 bases: TGTGCCAGCAGCCAGGAGCCCGGGGTAGCGGGGGCTCAAGAGGCCCAGTACTTC.

J is TRBJ2-7 and V is TRBV28; 8 bases line up with TRBD2. The CDR3 covers 15 residues. J gave up 0 bases and V 6 bases, and 7 bases lay outside the gene matches. Germline CDR1 and CDR2: MDHEN and SYDVKM. Written as DNA, the CDR3 is TGTGCCAGCAGCCTTAGCGGGACCCCCTCCTACGAGCAGTACTTC. This encodes CASSLSGTPSYEQYF.

This clone was seen only a few times. The chain joins TRBV3-1 (or the pseudogene TRBV3-2) to TRBJ2-1; 7 nucleotides match TRBD1. This CDR3 is built from 13 residues. Germline CDR1 and CDR2: LGHDT and YNNKEL (reference sequence). J was trimmed by 9 bases and V by 3 bases; bases with no gene match: 5. DNA of the CDR3: TGTGCCAGCAGCCAGCTACAGGGGAGTGAGCAGTTCTTC. The encoded protein is CASSQLQGSEQFF.

This chain links TRBV5-1 with TRBJ1-2; D might be TRBD1 (5 bases). This CDR3 contains 17 residues. The germline V and J ends were trimmed by 5 bases and 2 bases, with 22 bases remaining between them. Germline V CDR1 and CDR2: SGHRS, YFSETQ. The CDR3 loop reads CASRVRATLPSNYGYTF. The CDR3 coding sequence is TGCGCCAGCAGGGTCAGGGCCACTTTACCGTCCAACTATGGCTACACCTTC.

The rearrangement joins TRBV18 to TRBJ2-1; 7 bases agree with TRBD2. V shed 2 bases and J 4 bases; nucleotides not matched to a gene: 5. The germline gives CDR1 KGHSH, CDR2 LQKENI. The CDR3 loop spans 15 amino acids. CDR3 in DNA: TGTGCCAGCTCACCAGTTTCGGGGGGATACAATGAGCAGTTCTTC. This gives the protein CASSPVSGGYNEQFF. Variable domain in full (rest from reference TRBV18 and TRBJ2-1): NAGVMQNPRHLVRRRGQEARLRCSPMKGHSHVYWYRQLPEEGLKFMVYLQKENIIDESGMPKERFSAEFPKEGPSILRIQQVVRGDSAAYFCASSPVSGGYNEQFFGPGTRLTVL.

V gene TRBV4-1 combines with J gene TRBJ2-7, with TRBD1 identical over 9 bases. Per germline, CDR1 MGHRA and CDR2 YSYEKL. Germline trimming cut 5 bases from V and 2 bases from J; bases unmatched to any gene: 4. This CDR3 has 14 amino acids. The CDR3 loop is CASSLGQGPYEQYF. CDR3 sequence (DNA): TGCGCCAGCAGCTTGGGACAGGGTCCCTACGAGCAGTACTTC.

The rearrangement joins TRBV27 to TRBJ2-6; TRBD1 agrees at 7 bases. This CDR3 comprises 16 residues. V was pared by 6 bases and J by 1 base, with 6 bases of the junction left unmatched. CDR1 and CDR2 (germline): MNHEY, SMNVEV (reference sequence). CDR3 in amino acids: CASSPTGVSGANVLTF. CDR3 coding DNA: TGTGCCAGCAGCCCTACAGGGGTTTCTGGGGCCAACGTCCTGACTTTC.

This clone was seen a few times. The chain links TRBV5-4 to TRBJ2-1; a weak D match, TRBD2 (5 bases). V lost 4 bases and J lost 9, with 20 bases in between. The CDR3 is 15 amino acids. Germline CDR1 is SGHNT and CDR2 is YYREEE (reference sequence). CDR3: CASSPPRLAIGEQFF. CDR3 nucleotide sequence: TGTGCCAGCAGCCCCCCTCGGCTAGCCATTGGTGAGCAGTTCTTC.